Sequencing of this TCR beta chain was carried out in a study of cytomegalovirus exposure and HLA in healthy donors. Findings and caveats of the study: It emerged from a later analysis that several of the most significant clusters appeared to be linked to common viral pathogens.

Germline V CDR1 and CDR2: MNHNS, SASEGT. This CDR3 has 15 residues. Trimming cost V 7 bases and J 6 bases; bases outside gene matches: 8. The PCR used 60 Vbeta and 13 Jbeta primers. TCRdb's copy holds only in-frame clones and misses some; the assay was immunoSEQ multiplex PCR. The sample carries approximately 210,000 clones, roughly 80% recorded once. This clone was observed a few times. Its antigen remains unidentified. Sequenced input: PBMCs. The chain has TRBV6-1 and TRBJ1-5; TRBD1 aligns across 11 bases. This clonotype originated in a young woman in good health and CMV-seropositive. As DNA, the CDR3 is TGTGCCAGCACCCGGGACAGGGGGTTAGGTCAGCCCCAGCATTTT. This codes for CASTRDRGLGQPQHF.